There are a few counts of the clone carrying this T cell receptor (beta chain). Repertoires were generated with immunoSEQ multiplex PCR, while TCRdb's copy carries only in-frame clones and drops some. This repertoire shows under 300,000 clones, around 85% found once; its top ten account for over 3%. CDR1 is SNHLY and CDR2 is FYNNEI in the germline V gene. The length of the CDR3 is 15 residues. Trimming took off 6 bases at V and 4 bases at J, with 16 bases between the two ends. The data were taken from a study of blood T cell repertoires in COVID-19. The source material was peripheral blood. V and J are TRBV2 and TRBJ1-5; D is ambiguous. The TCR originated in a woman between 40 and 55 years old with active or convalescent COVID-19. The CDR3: CASRSGMEPNQPQHF. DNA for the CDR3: TGTGCCAGCAGAAGCGGGATGGAGCCTAATCAGCCCCAGCATTTT.